The 11 T cell receptor beta chains below were found in one sample sequenced in a study of blood T cells in healthy people across ages. The authors ran a second PCR of 7 to 11 cycles using a sample-barcoded 5' primer and a J-beta primer mix. TCRdb re-derived calls from the 5' RACE reads in MiXCR, one entry per CDR3 protein. This table has 870,000 or so distinct CDR3 sequences, roughly 26% appearing once. Sequences were obtained from blood. These receptors originate from a woman aged 80 or over in good health.

Notes on this clonotype: A read error may be the cause here, since a much bigger clone is one base away. This chain joins TRBV7-6 and TRBJ2-3; D is ambiguous. The V end was cut by 1 base, the J end by 8 bases, with 10 bases between. The germline gives CDR1 SGHVS, CDR2 FNYEAQ. The CDR3 spans 13 residues. The CDR3 nucleotides are TGTGCCAGCAGCTTAGACGAGAGAGGTACGCAGTATTTT. Encoded protein: CASSLDERGTQYF. The whole variable domain, filled in from reference TRBV7-6 and TRBJ2-3, reads GAGVSQSPRYKVTKRGQDVALRCDPISGHVSLYWYRQALGQGPEFLTYFNYEAQQDKSGLPNDRFSAERPEGSISTLTIQRTEQRDSAMYRCASSLDERGTQYFGPGTRLTVL.

This clonotype appeared a few times. The chain couples TRBV7-2 to TRBJ2-1, with 9 bases fitting TRBD1. The CDR3 length is 15 residues. The germline V gene has CDR1 SGHTA and CDR2 FQGNSA. V shed 5 bases, J shed 7 bases, and the junction held 9 bases outside the gene matches. The CDR3 DNA reads TGTGCCAGCAGCCAACCGGGACAGGGCCCGAATGAGCAGTTCTTC. Amino acids: CASSQPGQGPNEQFF.

The sample holds a few counts of this clonotype. The J gene is TRBJ2-2, the V gene TRBV5-1; TRBD2 agrees at 13 bases. The V segment lost 1 base and the J segment 4 bases; nucleotides outside the gene matches: 4. The CDR3 has 17 residues. Germline V lookup: CDR1 SGHRS, CDR2 YFSETQ. The CDR3 DNA follows: TGCGCCAGCAGCTTGACTAGCGGGGGGGCTTCCACCGGGGAGCTGTTTTTT. Protein: CASSLTSGGASTGELFF.

The rearrangement joins TRBV21-1 to TRBJ1-3; TRBD1, the table's D call, lacks a check against the DNA. TRBV21-1 has pseudogene status. The CDR3 is made up of 19 amino acids. The CDR3 DNA is TGTGCCAGCAGCATAGTCTTGATCCGGGACAGGAACTCTGGAAACACCATATATTTT. Translation gives CASSIVLIRDRNSGNTIYF.

On this clonotype itself: A single base separates this from a much larger clone, so it may be a read error. The CDR3 spells CASSRDRGRKNEQYF. Here the CDR3 DNA reads TGTGCTAGCAGTCGTGACAGGGGTAGAAAGAATGAGCAGTACTTC. V is TRBV7-7 and J is TRBJ2-1, with 8 bases aligning to TRBD1. The DNA end is a closer match to TRBJ2-7, so the J assignment may be wrong. CDR3 length: 15 residues. The V gene's germline CDR1 is SSHAT and CDR2 FNYEAQ (reference sequence).

V gene TRBV3-1 combines with J gene TRBJ1-1; perhaps TRBD1 as D (6 bases). This CDR3 is 16 amino acids long. V was pared by 0 bases and J by 4 bases, with 15 bases between. Germline CDR1 LGHDT, CDR2 YNNKEL (reference sequence). Written as DNA, the CDR3 is TGTGCCAGCAGCCAAGAGAGGACAGCCCGGGGCACTGAAGCTTTCTTT. This sequence encodes CASSQERTARGTEAFF. The full variable domain, rest sourced from reference TRBV3-1 and TRBJ1-1, is DTAVSQTPKYLVTQMGNDKSIKCEQNLGHDTMYWYKQDSKKFLKIMFSYNNKELIINETVPNRFSPKSPDKAHLNLHINSLELGDSAVYFCASSQERTARGTEAFFGQGTRLTVV.

This clonotype came up a few times. A much bigger clone sits one base away, suggesting this may be a read error. The rearrangement joins TRBV5-1 to TRBJ2-5; TRBD1 aligns across 7 bases. Gene TRBJ2-1 matches the end of the DNA better, so the J call may be wrong. CDR1 is SGHRS, CDR2 YFSETQ, per germline. The CDR3 is 13 amino acids. CDR3 protein: CASSWGQQETQFF. The CDR3 region has the DNA TGCGCCAGCAGCTGGGGACAGCAAGAGACCCAGTTCTTC.

This chain connects TRBV4-2 to TRBJ2-2; the match to TRBD1 covers 8 bases. The ends lost 6 bases at V and 3 bases at J; junction bases unmatched: 9. The CDR3 loop spans 16 amino acids. CDR1 is LGHNA and CDR2 is YNFKEQ in the germline V gene. The CDR3 bases are TGTGCCAGCAGAAAACAGGGGGGTAGGGACACCGGGGAGCTGTTTTTT. This translates into CASRKQGGRDTGELFF.

This clonotype was observed at least ten times. V is TRBV7-2 and J is TRBJ1-4, with 8 nucleotides matching TRBD1. V lost 5 bases to trimming and J lost 2 bases; unmatched junction nucleotides: 7. Looked up from germline, CDR1 is SGHTA and CDR2 is FQGNSA. There are 16 residues in the CDR3. CDR3 DNA: TGTGCCAGCAGCCAGAGACAGGGGAGGACTAATGAAAAACTGTTTTTT. It specifies CASSQRQGRTNEKLFF.

The chain recombines TRBV28 with TRBJ2-1; D is perhaps TRBD1 (5 bases). Trimming left V 4 bases short and J 4 bases short, with 11 bases between. Germline values: CDR1 MDHEN, CDR2 SYDVKM. The CDR3 has 14 amino acids. Here the CDR3 DNA reads TGTGCCAGCAGTTCAGCAGGGAATTACAATGAGCAGTTCTTC. Protein sequence: CASSSAGNYNEQFF. Full variable domain (rest looked up from reference TRBV28 and TRBJ2-1): DVKVTQSSRYLVKRTGEKVFLECVQDMDHENMFWYRQDPGLGLRLIYFSYDVKMKEKGDIPEGYSVSREKKERFSLILESASTNQTSMYLCASSSAGNYNEQFFGPGTRLTVL.

This rearrangement joins TRBV20-1 to TRBJ2-3; the match to TRBD1 covers 8 bases. V lost 5 bases to trimming and J lost 2 bases; unmatched junction nucleotides: 12. CDR3 length: 16 residues. In germline, CDR1 is DFQATT, CDR2 SNEGSKA (reference sequence). Written as DNA, the CDR3 is TGCAGTGCTCGGTCGGAGAGGGACAGGAACACAGATACGCAGTATTTT. As protein: CSARSERDRNTDTQYF.